This T cell receptor (beta chain) was documented in a study of OX40 agonist ivuxolimab in advanced cancers. Study-wide background: Partial responses were recorded for three patients, including one with hepatocellular carcinoma and two with cutaneous melanoma. Study-wide results and limits: Specificity for antigen went undetermined in the expanded peripheral T cells.

Method: immunoSEQ multiplex PCR; TCRdb's copy keeps in-frame clones and lacks some. The sample has about 97,000 clones; 80% to 90% are singletons. Systemic immunosuppression or autoimmune disease history was grounds to exclude patients. This clone was detected once. Its antigen is unknown. This sequence was found in an adult with an advanced solid tumor such as melanoma, head and neck, liver or kidney cancer. The specimen was CD4+ or CD8+ T cells sorted from blood, collected in a trial of the OX40 agonist ivuxolimab.

The CDR3 nucleotides are TGTGCCAGCAGTTACCACGTTTACGAGCAGTACTTC. It yields the protein CASSYHVYEQYF. This chain uses TRBV28 with TRBJ2-7; no clear D gene. V gave up 4 bases and J gave up 4 bases, with 8 bases separating them. Germline CDR1 MDHEN, CDR2 SYDVKM. The CDR3 consists of 12 residues.